Presented here are 15 T cell receptor beta chains from one specimen sequenced in a study of Ad26.COV2.S vaccination and SARS-CoV-2 variants. Produced via immunoSEQ multiplex PCR; TCRdb's table is partial and in-frame only. Among around 240,000 clones, roughly 90% were seen once, and the ten largest hold approximately 12%. The treatment is: around 19 received Ad26.COV2.S at low or high dose, single or two shots; 5 received placebo; per-sample allocation not given. Day 63 after the first vaccine or placebo injection was the time point for sampling. The sample consisted of peripheral blood, taken in a trial of Ad26.COV2.S vaccine versus placebo. Every receptor here comes from a person between 18 and 65 years old who received the Ad26.COV2.S COVID-19 vaccine or a placebo.

Regarding this clone: Additional DNA sequences in this sample encode the identical CDR3. This chain links TRBV9 with TRBJ2-1; D ambiguous. The germline V gene has CDR1 SGDLS and CDR2 YYNGEE. V lost 0 bases, J lost 0 bases, and 4 bases lay in between. There are 14 residues in the CDR3. The chain's CDR3 is CASSVGISYNEQFF. The CDR3 region has the DNA TGTGCCAGCAGCGTAGGCATCTCCTACAATGAGCAGTTCTTC.

The chain carries TRBV2 and TRBJ2-2; no reliable D call. V lost 9 bases, J lost 1 base, and 12 bases lay in between. The CDR3 is 14 amino acids. CDR1 and CDR2 from the germline V gene are SNHLY and FYNNEI. The CDR3 DNA is TGTGCCAGTTCAAAAGGCGGGAACACCGGGGAGCTGTTTTTT. The encoded protein is CASSKGGNTGELFF.

The chain combines TRBV12-3 or TRBV12-4 with TRBJ2-5; D not resolved. Trimming pared 6 bases from V and 5 bases from J, leaving 10 bases between. CDR3 length: 12 residues. CDR3 in amino acids: CASRWGTETQYF. The CDR3 DNA sequence: TGTGCCAGCAGGTGGGGTACGGAGACCCAGTACTTC.

The J gene is TRBJ1-1, the V gene TRBV4-1; D is perhaps TRBD1 (6 bases). CDR1 and CDR2 (germline): MGHRA, YSYEKL. There are 14 residues in the CDR3. V shed 1 base and J shed 8 bases, with 14 bases lying between them. The CDR3, as DNA: TGCGCCAGCAGCCAAGGGGGGACAACGAGGGAAGCTTTCTTT. As protein: CASSQGGTTREAFF.

The rearrangement uses TRBV6-6 and TRBJ2-7; D is uncertain. The CDR3 consists of 11 residues. Germline CDR1 reads MNHNY; CDR2 reads SVGAGI (reference sequence). V gave up 2 bases and J gave up 4 bases, with 3 bases separating them. The CDR3 region is CASSYEYEQYF. CDR3 nucleotide sequence: TGTGCCAGCAGTTACGAATACGAGCAGTACTTC.

This chain joins TRBV7-8 and TRBJ2-5; 10 bases align to TRBD1. The CDR3 is made up of 16 amino acids. After removal of 0 bases from V and 5 bases from J, the junction contained 6 bases not matched to a gene. Germline CDR1 and CDR2: SGHVS and FQNEAQ. DNA for the CDR3: TGTGCCAGCAGCTTAGCTGCGGGACAGGGGATCGAGACCCAGTACTTC. Its protein product is CASSLAAGQGIETQYF.

The rearrangement joins TRBV7-2 to TRBJ2-7; 8 positions match TRBD1. The germline gives CDR1 SGHTA, CDR2 FQGNSA. This CDR3 region has 13 residues. The V gene end was trimmed by 0 bases and the J gene end by 6 bases; junction bases not matched to a gene: 1. CDR3 loop: CASSLAQGAEQYF. In nucleotides, the CDR3 is TGTGCCAGCAGCTTAGCGCAGGGGGCCGAGCAGTACTTC.

The V call is TRBV2, the J call TRBJ1-5, with a tentative D call TRBD1 (5 bases). CDR3 length: 13 amino acids. Between the trimmed V and J ends, which lost 7 bases and 4 bases, there was a span of 11 bases. Germline V gives CDR1 SNHLY, CDR2 FYNNEI. The DNA of the CDR3 is TGTGCCAGCATGCCCGGGACTAATCAGCCCCAGCATTTT. This translates into CASMPGTNQPQHF.

This chain links TRBV27 with TRBJ2-7, with D possibly being TRBD1 or TRBD2 (5 bases each). Trimming took 5 bases from V and 5 from J, leaving 16 bases between them. The CDR3 loop spans 14 amino acids. Germline-derived CDR1 and CDR2 are MNHEY and SMNVEV (reference sequence). CDR3 in amino acids: CASSPGTHRHEQYF. CDR3 bases: TGTGCCAGCAGTCCCGGGACGCACCGGCACGAGCAGTACTTC.

A few counts support this clone. The chain combines TRBV6-2 or TRBV6-3 with TRBJ2-3; 8 bases are shared with TRBD2. The CDR3 length is 16 residues. The V segment lost 6 bases and the J segment 4 bases; nucleotides outside the gene matches: 12. CDR1 is MNHEY, CDR2 SVGEGT, per germline. The CDR3 DNA reads as TGTGCCAGCAGCCGGCGGGGGGCGGAGTCGGCAGATACGCAGTATTTT. Residues: CASSRRGAESADTQYF.

The chain couples TRBV7-2 to TRBJ1-5; D not certain. This CDR3 region has 13 residues. V shed 2 bases and J shed 7 bases, with 9 bases lying between them. Germline V lookup: CDR1 SGHTA, CDR2 FQGNSA. The chain's CDR3 is CASSLSDGQPQHF. The CDR3 DNA follows: TGTGCCAGCAGCTTATCGGACGGACAGCCCCAGCATTTT.

The chain combines TRBV19 with TRBJ2-1; 8 bases match TRBD2. This CDR3 is 17 amino acids long. V lost 2 bases to trimming and J lost 6 bases; unmatched junction nucleotides: 12. Germline V gene data show CDR1 as LNHDA and CDR2 as SQIVND (reference sequence). The CDR3 loop is CASSIRGIGRAFNEQFF. The CDR3 DNA sequence: TGTGCCAGTAGTATAAGGGGTATCGGGAGGGCCTTCAATGAGCAGTTCTTC.

This clone was counted only a few times. The rearrangement uses TRBV1 and TRBJ1-5; the tabulated D call, TRBD1, remains unverified against the DNA. TRBV1 is an annotated pseudogene. The CDR3 has 20 amino acids. The CDR3 region is CTSSQDGQGNKFSSNQPQHF. CDR3 nucleotides: TGCACCAGCAGCCAAGATGGCCAGGGGAATAAGTTTTCTAGCAATCAGCCCCAGCATTTT.

V is TRBV5-6 and J is TRBJ2-7; maybe TRBD1 (6 bases). The germline V and J ends were trimmed by 4 bases and 2 bases, with 13 bases remaining between them. CDR1 is SGHDT and CDR2 is YYEEEE in the germline V gene. This CDR3 has 14 amino acids. For the CDR3, the DNA is TGTGCCAGCAGCAAACTAGGGGGTCCCTACGAGCAGTACTTC. It translates to CASSKLGGPYEQYF.

The chain couples TRBV7-8 to TRBJ2-1; D is unclear. Trimming cost V 5 bases and J 9 bases, with 5 bases left between them. The CDR3 covers 10 residues. CDR1 is SGHVS and CDR2 is FQNEAQ in the germline V gene. Here the CDR3 reads CASSQGEQFF. The CDR3 DNA reads as TGTGCCAGCAGCCAAGGTGAGCAGTTCTTC.